Included here is one TCR beta chain sequence, with context. Its matching antigen is unknown. Division of CD4+ cells produced a CD45RA+ naive subset and a CD45RA-negative memory subset. The data were taken from a study of shared clonotypes between healthy human individuals. On the study more broadly: Donors consisted of a couple of women and three men between 18 and 49.

Germline-derived CDR1 and CDR2 are LGHNA and YNFKEQ. V dropped 1 base and J dropped 4; count of bases not matched to a gene: 12. CDR3 length: 18 residues. Across several immunoSEQ plates, the genomic DNA of each subset was split evenly. The method was immunoSEQ multiplex PCR; TCRdb's version includes in-frame clones alone and lacks a portion of them. The table lists about 1 million clones, roughly 70% of them singletons. Study-wide points: Incomplete sequencing of sorted subsets was indicated by rarefaction despite large depth.

The sample comprised memory CD4+ T cells sorted from blood. The subset was: CD45RA-negative fraction. The rearrangement uses TRBV4-2 and TRBJ2-2; the match to TRBD2 covers 7 bases. This TCR derives from a man between 18 and 29 years old in good health. The CDR3 loop reads CASSQGFGGGTFTGELFF. The CDR3 DNA follows: TGTGCCAGCAGCCAAGGATTCGGCGGGGGAACATTCACCGGGGAGCTGTTTTTT.